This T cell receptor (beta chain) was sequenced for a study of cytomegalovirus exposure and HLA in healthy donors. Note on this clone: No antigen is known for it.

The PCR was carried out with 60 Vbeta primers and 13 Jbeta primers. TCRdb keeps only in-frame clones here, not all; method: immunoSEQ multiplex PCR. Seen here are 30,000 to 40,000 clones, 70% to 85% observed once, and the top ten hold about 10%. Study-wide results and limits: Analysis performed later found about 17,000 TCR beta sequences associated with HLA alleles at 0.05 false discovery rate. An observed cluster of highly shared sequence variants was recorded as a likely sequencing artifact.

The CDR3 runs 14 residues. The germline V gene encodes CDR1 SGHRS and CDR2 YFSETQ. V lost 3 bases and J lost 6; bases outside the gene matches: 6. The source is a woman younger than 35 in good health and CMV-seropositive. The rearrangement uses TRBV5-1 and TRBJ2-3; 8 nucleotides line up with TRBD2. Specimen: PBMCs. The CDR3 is CASSSGGAGDTQYF. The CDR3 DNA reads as TGCGCCAGCAGCTCCGGGGGGGCCGGGGATACGCAGTATTTT.